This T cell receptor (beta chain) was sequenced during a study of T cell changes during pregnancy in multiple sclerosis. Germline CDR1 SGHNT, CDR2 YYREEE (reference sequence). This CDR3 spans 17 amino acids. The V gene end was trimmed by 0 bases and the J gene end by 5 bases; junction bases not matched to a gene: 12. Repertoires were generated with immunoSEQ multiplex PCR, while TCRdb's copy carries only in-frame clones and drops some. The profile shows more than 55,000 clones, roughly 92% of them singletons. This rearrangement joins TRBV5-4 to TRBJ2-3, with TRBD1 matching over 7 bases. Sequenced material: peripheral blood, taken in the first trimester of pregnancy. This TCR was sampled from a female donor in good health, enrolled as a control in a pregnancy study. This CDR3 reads CASSLGNRGRGRDTQYF. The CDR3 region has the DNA TGTGCCAGCAGCTTGGGAAACAGGGGTCGGGGCAGAGATACGCAGTATTTT.